One and the same sample provided the 4 T cell receptor beta chains below, sequenced in a study of cytomegalovirus exposure and HLA in healthy donors. Use of 60 Vbeta and 13 Jbeta primers characterized the PCR. The data were produced by immunoSEQ multiplex PCR, yet TCRdb's version contains in-frame clones alone and is incomplete. The sample lists about 120,000 clones, 15% occurring once. Sample: PBMCs. These receptors were obtained from a young woman in good health and CMV-seronegative.

The chain links TRBV11-2 to TRBJ2-7, with unresolved D. The CDR3 is 11 residues long. Germline V gives CDR1 SGHAT, CDR2 FQNNGV. V shed 2 bases and J shed 4 bases, with 3 bases lying between them. Here the CDR3 DNA reads TGTGCCAGCAGCTTACCGTACGAGCAGTACTTC. Its translation is CASSLPYEQYF.

The rearrangement links TRBV6-1 to TRBJ1-1; 9 bases map to TRBD1. CDR1 and CDR2 (germline): MNHNS, SASEGT. V was pared by 2 bases and J by 4 bases, with 5 bases of the junction left unmatched. This CDR3 is built from 15 residues. DNA for the CDR3: TGTGCCAGCAGTGAAAGAACGACAGGGGGCACTGAAGCTTTCTTT. Translation: CASSERTTGGTEAFF.

This chain links TRBV5-1 with TRBJ1-1; D gene unclear. This CDR3 is 16 amino acids long. V lost 0 bases, J lost 0 bases, and 12 bases lay in between. The germline gives CDR1 SGHRS, CDR2 YFSETQ. CDR3 protein: CASSLVTSPMNTEAFF. CDR3 in DNA: TGCGCCAGCAGCTTGGTGACAAGCCCCATGAACACTGAAGCTTTCTTT.

This clone turned up a few times. The rearrangement uses TRBV5-4 and TRBJ2-1; D is unclear. V lost 0 bases to trimming and J lost 12 bases, with 7 bases between them. The CDR3 loop spans 11 amino acids. Germline lookup yields CDR1 SGHNT and CDR2 YYREEE (reference sequence). The CDR3 reads CASSLGRLQFF. The CDR3 bases are TGTGCCAGCAGCTTGGGTCGTCTGCAGTTCTTC.